This TCR beta chain was identified in a study of spatial heterogeneity in lung cancer. The overall study: The average count in raw reads for each unique TCR and UMI combination exceeded eight appearances.

The presence of a unique molecular identifier marked each TCR cDNA molecule. TCRdb re-called the 5' RACE reads with MiXCR, one entry per CDR3 protein. Of over 75,000 distinct CDR3 sequences in the sample, 15% to 25% were seen once. As for time point: sample taken at primary tumor resection. Tumor, nontumor lung or frozen PBMC supplied whole RNA, sequenced without sorting. The donor group consisted of some 70 patients who had untreated, early-stage non-small cell lung cancer. CDR1 is KGHSH, CDR2 LQKENI, per germline. This CDR3 contains 16 residues. V lost 4 bases and J 3 bases, leaving 17 bases between the germline ends. General study findings and limits: At resection, ubiquitous expanded tumor TCRs appeared in blood more than at follow-up.

As regards this clonotype: Its antigen is as yet unknown.

V and J are TRBV18 and TRBJ2-3; D ambiguous. The clonotype originates from a male donor with early-stage non-small cell lung cancer. The source was PBMCs, collected at surgery. CDR3 loop: CASSLLETMRTDTQYF. For the CDR3, the DNA is TGTGCCAGCTCACTTCTCGAGACAATGAGGACAGATACGCAGTATTTT.